Listed below are T cell receptor beta chains from one sample, sequenced in a study of cytomegalovirus exposure and HLA in healthy donors. The assay was immunoSEQ multiplex PCR, and TCRdb's table has in-frame clones only and misses some. The sample yields over 150,000 clones, roughly 80% seen once. The specimen was PBMCs. These receptors came from a male donor in good health and CMV-seronegative. Each CDR3 is given with its conserved first and last residue. The D gene is left open where the match is weak. Clone size is not always given. Where it is, it says once, few, many or a class for expanded clones.

V gene: TRBV9
D gene: NA
J gene: TRBJ2-7
clone size: NA
CDR3 protein: CASSVDVRNTEQYF
CDR3 DNA: TGTGCCAGCAGCGTAGATGTCAGGAACACCGAGCAGTACTTC

V gene: TRBV4-1
D gene: NA
J gene: TRBJ2-2
clone size: once
CDR3 protein: CASSPGRGNGELFF
CDR3 DNA: TGCGCCAGCAGCCCAGGCAGGGGAAACGGGGAGCTGTTTTTT

V gene: TRBV21-1
D gene: NA
J gene: TRBJ1-4
clone size: NA
CDR3 protein: CASSSPKSSRVGTNEKLFF
CDR3 DNA: TGTGCCAGCAGCAGTCCTAAGAGTTCTCGCGTCGGGACTAATGAAAAACTGTTTTTT

V gene: TRBV7-3
D gene: NA
J gene: TRBJ1-1
clone size: few
CDR3 protein: CASSRGQPGAEAFF
CDR3 DNA: TGTGCCAGCAGCCGCGGACAGCCGGGCGCTGAAGCTTTCTTT

V gene: TRBV15
D gene: NA
J gene: TRBJ2-5
clone size: NA
CDR3 protein: CATSVQGETQYF
CDR3 DNA: TGTGCCACCAGTGTGCAGGGCGAGACCCAGTACTTC

V gene: TRBV19
D gene: TRBD1
J gene: TRBJ2-7
clone size: few
CDR3 protein: CASSLIGTGSYEQYF
CDR3 DNA: TGTGCCAGTAGCCTAATCGGGACAGGCTCCTACGAGCAGTACTTC

V gene: TRBV5-5
D gene: TRBD1
J gene: TRBJ1-4
clone size: NA
CDR3 protein: CASSPSDRLINEKLFF
CDR3 DNA: TGTGCCAGCAGCCCGTCGGACAGGTTGATAAATGAAAAACTGTTTTTT

V gene: TRBV6-5
D gene: NA
J gene: TRBJ2-3
clone size: NA
CDR3 protein: CASSADTSTDTQYF
CDR3 DNA: TGTGCCAGCAGTGCGGACACTAGCACAGATACGCAGTATTTT

V gene: TRBV9
D gene: NA
J gene: TRBJ2-5
clone size: few
CDR3 protein: CASSVGQQETQYF
CDR3 DNA: TGTGCCAGCAGCGTAGGGCAGCAAGAGACCCAGTACTTC

V gene: TRBV28
D gene: NA
J gene: TRBJ1-1
clone size: NA
CDR3 protein: CASSFQGGEAFF
CDR3 DNA: TGTGCCAGCAGTTTCCAGGGTGGTGAAGCTTTCTTT

V gene: TRBV4-2
D gene: TRBD2
J gene: TRBJ2-3
clone size: NA
CDR3 protein: CASSIAAGATDTQYF
CDR3 DNA: TGTGCCAGCAGCATCGCAGCGGGGGCCACAGATACGCAGTATTTT

V gene: TRBV14
D gene: TRBD2
J gene: TRBJ2-1
clone size: NA
CDR3 protein: CASSRRLAGGQGEQFF
CDR3 DNA: TGTGCCAGCAGCCGAAGGCTAGCGGGGGGCCAAGGGGAGCAGTTCTTC

V gene: TRBV2
D gene: TRBD1
J gene: TRBJ2-2
clone size: few
CDR3 protein: CAGGDRGTGELFF
CDR3 DNA: TGTGCCGGCGGGGACAGGGGGACCGGGGAGCTGTTTTTT

V gene: TRBV6-6
D gene: TRBD1
J gene: TRBJ2-2
clone size: NA
CDR3 protein: CASSSGQGYTGELFF
CDR3 DNA: TGTGCCAGCAGTTCCGGACAGGGGTACACCGGGGAGCTGTTTTTT

V gene: TRBV10-1
D gene: NA
J gene: TRBJ2-1
clone size: NA
CDR3 protein: CASRRVPSCEQFF
CDR3 DNA: TGCGCCAGCAGGCGAGTCCCTAGCTGTGAGCAGTTCTTC

V gene: TRBV18
D gene: NA
J gene: TRBJ2-1
clone size: NA
CDR3 protein: CASSPPRGSSYNEQFF
CDR3 DNA: TGTGCCAGCTCACCCCCCAGAGGGTCTTCCTACAATGAGCAGTTCTTC

V gene: TRBV18
D gene: TRBD1
J gene: TRBJ1-5
clone size: NA
CDR3 protein: CASSPTGGNQPQHF
CDR3 DNA: TGTGCCAGCTCACCCACAGGGGGCAATCAGCCCCAGCATTTT

V gene: TRBV6-6
D gene: TRBD1
J gene: TRBJ1-1
clone size: NA
CDR3 protein: CASRRTGGTEAFF
CDR3 DNA: TGTGCCAGCAGACGAACAGGGGGTACTGAAGCTTTCTTT

V gene: TRBV9
D gene: TRBD1
J gene: TRBJ2-1
clone size: NA
CDR3 protein: CASSVRDRGDHNEQFF
CDR3 DNA: TGTGCCAGCAGCGTCCGGGACAGGGGAGACCACAATGAGCAGTTCTTC

V gene: TRBV7-6
D gene: NA
J gene: TRBJ2-7
clone size: NA
CDR3 protein: CASSLNREYEQYF
CDR3 DNA: TGTGCCAGCAGCTTAAACAGGGAATACGAGCAGTACTTC

V gene: TRBV27
D gene: NA
J gene: TRBJ2-7
clone size: few
CDR3 protein: CASSAAGAYEQYF
CDR3 DNA: TGTGCCAGCAGCGCGGCCGGGGCCTACGAGCAGTACTTC

V gene: TRBV27
D gene: TRBD1
J gene: TRBJ1-2
clone size: NA
CDR3 protein: CASSSGGTGRGYTF
CDR3 DNA: TGTGCCAGCAGTTCGGGGGGGACAGGGAGAGGCTACACCTTC

V gene: TRBV13
D gene: TRBD2
J gene: TRBJ2-5
clone size: NA
CDR3 protein: CANSPGGETQYF
CDR3 DNA: TGTGCCAACAGCCCGGGAGGAGAGACCCAGTACTTC

V gene: TRBV4-2
D gene: TRBD2
J gene: TRBJ2-3
clone size: NA
CDR3 protein: CASSRRLAEAWDGMTDTQYF
CDR3 DNA: TGTGCCAGCAGCCGCCGACTAGCGGAGGCTTGGGATGGTATGACAGATACGCAGTATTTT